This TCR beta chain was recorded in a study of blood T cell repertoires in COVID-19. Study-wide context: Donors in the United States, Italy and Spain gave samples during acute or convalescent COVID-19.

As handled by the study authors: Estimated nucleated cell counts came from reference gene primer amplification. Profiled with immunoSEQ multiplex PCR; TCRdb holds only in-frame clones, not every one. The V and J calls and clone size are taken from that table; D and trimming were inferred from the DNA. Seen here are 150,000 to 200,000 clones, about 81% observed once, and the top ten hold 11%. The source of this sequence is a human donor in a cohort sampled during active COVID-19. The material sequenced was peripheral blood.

CDR3 coding DNA: TGTGCCTGGCAAGAGTGGGGCCGGACCGATGAGCAGTTCTTC. Translating it yields CAWQEWGRTDEQFF. The chain couples TRBV30 to TRBJ2-1, with a tentative D call TRBD1 (5 bases). V shed 5 bases and J shed 8 bases, with 19 bases lying between them. CDR1 is GTSNPN, CDR2 SVGIG, per germline (reference sequence). The CDR3 contains 14 residues.